These 10 T cell receptor beta chains originate from one sample sequenced in a study of blood T cells in healthy people across ages. With a J-beta primer mix and a sample-barcoded 5' primer, a second PCR ran about 7 to 11 cycles. In TCRdb, the 5' RACE reads were re-called with MiXCR into one record per CDR3 protein. This table holds 650,000 to 1,000,000 distinct CDR3 sequences, 35% to 40% found once. Input material: blood. The receptor set was obtained from a young man in good health.

This clonotype has only a few counts. The chain combines TRBV20-1 with TRBJ2-4; 10 nucleotides agree with TRBD1. Germline CDR1 is DFQATT and CDR2 is SNEGSKA (reference sequence). CDR3 length equals 16 residues. The V gene end was trimmed by 5 bases and the J gene end by 4 bases; junction bases not matched to a gene: 11. The CDR3 nucleotides read TGCAGTGCTCGTGATGGACAGGGGGGACTAAAAAACATTCAGTACTTC. It is translated as CSARDGQGGLKNIQYF.

The chain employs TRBV29-1 and TRBJ1-1; D remains ambiguous. In germline, CDR1 is SQVTM, CDR2 ANQGSEA. The CDR3 runs 12 residues. Trimming pared 1 base from V and 10 bases from J, leaving 13 bases between. CDR3 sequence: CSVEVMVPGAFF. As DNA, the CDR3 is TGCAGCGTTGAAGTAATGGTACCTGGAGCTTTCTTT.

This chain joins TRBV28 and TRBJ2-7; 8 bases line up with TRBD1. Trimming removed 5 bases from V and 2 bases from J; junction bases left unmatched: 2. Germline V gene sequence: CDR1 MDHEN, CDR2 SYDVKM. This CDR3 comprises 13 residues. This chain's CDR3 is CASSAQGAYEQYF. CDR3 DNA: TGTGCCAGCAGTGCACAGGGGGCCTACGAGCAGTACTTC.

The chain carries TRBV12-5 and TRBJ2-2; TRBD1 is a possible D gene (5 bases). Germline lookup yields CDR1 LGHNT and CDR2 FRNRAP. V lost 2 bases to trimming and J lost 1 base, with 14 bases between them. The CDR3 length is 17 residues. The CDR3 loop reads CASGLQGSPQNTGELFF. CDR3 nucleotides: TGTGCTAGTGGTTTGCAGGGTTCGCCGCAGAACACCGGGGAGCTGTTTTTT.

This clonotype was seen repeatedly, ten times or more. The CDR3 is CASSPGLRTDTQYF. The CDR3 nucleotides read TGTGCCAGCAGCCCCGGACTCCGCACAGATACGCAGTATTTT. The chain uses TRBV12-3 or TRBV12-4 and TRBJ2-3, with D perhaps matching TRBD2 (5 bases). Trimming stripped 6 bases from V and 1 base from J, with 11 bases between. The CDR3 sequence is 14 residues long.

Of note for this clonotype: A junction boundary mismatches the germline segment, possibly from a read error. V usage is TRBV12-5 and J usage is TRBJ1-4, with D possibly being TRBD1 (5 bases). This CDR3 has 14 residues. The germline V gene encodes CDR1 LGHNT and CDR2 FRNRAP. The CDR3 loop is CASGAGTENEKLLF. The CDR3 coding sequence is TGTGCTAGTGGTGCCGGGACGGAGAATGAAAAACTGCTTTTT.

The rearrangement joins TRBV12-3 or TRBV12-4 to TRBJ2-2; TRBD1 is a possible D gene (5 bases). V lost 6 bases to trimming and J lost 13 bases, with 12 bases between them. CDR3 length: 11 amino acids. The CDR3 region is CASSPGRALFF. The CDR3 DNA follows: TGTGCCAGCAGCCCCGGCAGGGCGCTGTTTTTT.

This clonotype was seen more than once but under ten times. The chain recombines TRBV6-5 with TRBJ1-1, with 7 bases fitting TRBD1. V lost 6 bases, J lost 8 bases, and 3 bases stayed unmatched. Germline-derived CDR1 and CDR2 are MNHEY and SVGAGI. The CDR3 is made up of 11 amino acids. DNA for the CDR3: TGTGCCAGCAGCCGACAGGGAGAAGCTTTCTTT. Translated: CASSRQGEAFF.

This clonotype was observed a handful of times. V gene TRBV6-2 or TRBV6-3 combines with J gene TRBJ2-5, with D perhaps matching TRBD2 (6 bases). V was shortened by 7 bases and J by 5 bases, with 17 bases between the two germline ends. Germline V CDR1 and CDR2: MNHEY, SVGEGT. The CDR3 loop spans 14 amino acids. In nucleotides, the CDR3 is TGTGCCAGCACCCTGCCTGACGGGGGTGAGACCCAGTACTTC. Encoded protein: CASTLPDGGETQYF.

The chain joins TRBV19 to TRBJ2-1; 9 nucleotides line up with TRBD1. The CDR3 length is 16 residues. Losses at the gene ends were 5 bases for V and 5 bases for J; bases not matched to a gene: 10. CDR1 and CDR2 (germline): LNHDA, SQIVND (reference sequence). CDR3 amino acids: CASSAYDRGGNNEQFF. The CDR3 bases are TGTGCCAGTAGTGCCTACGACAGGGGGGGAAACAATGAGCAGTTCTTC.